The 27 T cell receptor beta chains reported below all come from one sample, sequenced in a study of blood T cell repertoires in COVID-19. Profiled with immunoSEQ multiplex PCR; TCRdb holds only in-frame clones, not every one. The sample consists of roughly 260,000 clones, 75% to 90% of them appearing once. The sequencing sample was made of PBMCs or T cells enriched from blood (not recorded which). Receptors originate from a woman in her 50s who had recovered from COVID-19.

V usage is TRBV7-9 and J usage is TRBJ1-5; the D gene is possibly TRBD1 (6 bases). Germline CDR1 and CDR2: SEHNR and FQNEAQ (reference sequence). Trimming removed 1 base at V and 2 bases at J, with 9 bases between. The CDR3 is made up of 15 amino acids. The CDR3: CASSLEAGGNQPQHF. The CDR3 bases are TGTGCCAGCAGCTTAGAGGCAGGGGGCAATCAGCCCCAGCATTTT.

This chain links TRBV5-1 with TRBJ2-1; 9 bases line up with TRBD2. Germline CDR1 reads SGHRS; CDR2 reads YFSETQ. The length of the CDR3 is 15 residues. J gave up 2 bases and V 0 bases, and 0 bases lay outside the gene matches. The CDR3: CASSLVAGAYNEQFF. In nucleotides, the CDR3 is TGCGCCAGCAGCTTGGTAGCGGGAGCCTACAATGAGCAGTTCTTC.

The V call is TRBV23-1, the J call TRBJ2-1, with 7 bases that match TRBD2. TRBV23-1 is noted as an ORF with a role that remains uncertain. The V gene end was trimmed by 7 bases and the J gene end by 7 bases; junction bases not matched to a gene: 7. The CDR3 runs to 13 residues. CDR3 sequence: CASTLGGENEQFF. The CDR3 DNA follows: TGCGCCAGCACCCTGGGGGGGGAAAATGAGCAGTTCTTC.

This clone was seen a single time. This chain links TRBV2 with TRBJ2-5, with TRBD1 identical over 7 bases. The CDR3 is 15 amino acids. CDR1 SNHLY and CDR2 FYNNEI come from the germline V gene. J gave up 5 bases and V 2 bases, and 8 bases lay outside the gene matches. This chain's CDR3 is CASSESGQASETQYF. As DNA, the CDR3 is TGTGCCAGCAGTGAATCTGGACAGGCCTCGGAGACCCAGTACTTC.

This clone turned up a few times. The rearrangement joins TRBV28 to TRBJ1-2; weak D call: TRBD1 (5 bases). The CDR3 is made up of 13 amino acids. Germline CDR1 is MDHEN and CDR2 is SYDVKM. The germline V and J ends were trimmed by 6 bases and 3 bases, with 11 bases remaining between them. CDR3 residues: CASSPWGDYGYTF. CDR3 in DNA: TGTGCCAGCAGCCCATGGGGCGACTATGGCTACACCTTC.

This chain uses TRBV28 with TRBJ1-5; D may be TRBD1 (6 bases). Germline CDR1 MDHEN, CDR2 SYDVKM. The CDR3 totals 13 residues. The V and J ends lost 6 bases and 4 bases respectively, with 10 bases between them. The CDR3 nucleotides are TGTGCCAGCAGACAGGGAAGAAATCAGCCCCAGCATTTT. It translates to CASRQGRNQPQHF.

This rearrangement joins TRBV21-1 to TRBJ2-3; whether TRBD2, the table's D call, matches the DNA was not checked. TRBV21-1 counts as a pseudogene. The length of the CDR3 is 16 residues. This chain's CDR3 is CASSKAGLATTDTQYF. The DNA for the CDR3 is TGTGCCAGCAGCAAAGCTGGACTAGCGACCACAGATACGCAGTATTTT.

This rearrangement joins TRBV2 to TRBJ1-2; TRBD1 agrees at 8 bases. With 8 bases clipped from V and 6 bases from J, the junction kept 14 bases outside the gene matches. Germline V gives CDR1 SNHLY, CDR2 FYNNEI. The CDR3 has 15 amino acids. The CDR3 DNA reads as TGTGCCAGCCGCCAAGGAATATCAGGGGGCGATGGCTACACCTTC. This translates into CASRQGISGGDGYTF.

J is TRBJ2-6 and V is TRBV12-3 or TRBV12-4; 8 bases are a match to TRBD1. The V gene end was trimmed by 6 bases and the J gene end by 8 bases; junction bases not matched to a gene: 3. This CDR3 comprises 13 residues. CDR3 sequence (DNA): TGTGCCAGCAGCACAGGGGGGCCCAACGTCCTGACTTTC. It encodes CASSTGGPNVLTF.

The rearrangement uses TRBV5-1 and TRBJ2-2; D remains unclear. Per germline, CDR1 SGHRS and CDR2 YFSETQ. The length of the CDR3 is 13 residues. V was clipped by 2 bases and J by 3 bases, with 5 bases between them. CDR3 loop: CASSLQYTGELFF. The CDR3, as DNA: TGCGCCAGCAGCTTACAGTACACCGGGGAGCTGTTTTTT.

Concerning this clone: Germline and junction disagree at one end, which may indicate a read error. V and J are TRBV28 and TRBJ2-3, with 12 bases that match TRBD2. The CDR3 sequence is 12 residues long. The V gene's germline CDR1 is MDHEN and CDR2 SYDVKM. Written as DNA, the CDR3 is TGTGCCAGCAGTTTTTTGACTAGCGGGAGCTTTTTT. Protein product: CASSFLTSGSFF.

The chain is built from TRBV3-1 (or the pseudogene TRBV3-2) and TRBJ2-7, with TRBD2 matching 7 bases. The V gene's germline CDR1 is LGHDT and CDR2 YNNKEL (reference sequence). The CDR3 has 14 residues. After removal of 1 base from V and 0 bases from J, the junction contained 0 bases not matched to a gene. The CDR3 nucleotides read TGTGCCAGCAGCCAAGCGGGGGGCTCCTACGAGCAGTACTTC. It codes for CASSQAGGSYEQYF.

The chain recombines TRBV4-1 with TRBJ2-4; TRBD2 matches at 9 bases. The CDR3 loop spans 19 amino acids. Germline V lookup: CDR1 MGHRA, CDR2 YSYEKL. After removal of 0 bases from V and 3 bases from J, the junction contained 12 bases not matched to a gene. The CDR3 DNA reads TGCGCCAGCAGCCAAGAGGTAGCGGGAGAGAGTTTCGGCAAAAACATTCAGTACTTC. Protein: CASSQEVAGESFGKNIQYF.

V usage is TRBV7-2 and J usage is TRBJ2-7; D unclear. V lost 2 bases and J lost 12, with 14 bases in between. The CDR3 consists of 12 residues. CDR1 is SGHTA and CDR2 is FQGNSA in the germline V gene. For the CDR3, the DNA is TGTGCCAGCAGCTTAAACCCGTTCAGTCTGTACTTC. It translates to CASSLNPFSLYF.

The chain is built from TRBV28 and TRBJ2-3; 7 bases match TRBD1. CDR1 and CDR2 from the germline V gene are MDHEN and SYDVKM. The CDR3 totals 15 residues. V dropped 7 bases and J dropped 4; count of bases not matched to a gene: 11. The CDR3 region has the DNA TGTGCCAGCACCCCAGGGGGATCGGGCCCAGATACGCAGTATTTT. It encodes CASTPGGSGPDTQYF. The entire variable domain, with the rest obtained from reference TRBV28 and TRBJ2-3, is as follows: DVKVTQSSRYLVKRTGEKVFLECVQDMDHENMFWYRQDPGLGLRLIYFSYDVKMKEKGDIPEGYSVSREKKERFSLILESASTNQTSMYLCASTPGGSGPDTQYFGPGTRLTVL.

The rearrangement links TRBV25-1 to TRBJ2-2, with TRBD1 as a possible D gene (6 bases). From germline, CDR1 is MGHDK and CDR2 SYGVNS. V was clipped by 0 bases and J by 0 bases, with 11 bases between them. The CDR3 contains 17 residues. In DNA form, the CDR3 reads TGTGCCAGCAGTGAATATAATCAGGGGTCGAACACCGGGGAGCTGTTTTTT. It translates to CASSEYNQGSNTGELFF.

The CDR3 coding sequence is TGTGCCAGCAGCTTGGGATCGGGAGCGGTAGATACGCAGTATTTT. As protein: CASSLGSGAVDTQYF. V usage is TRBV5-8 and J usage is TRBJ2-3, with D possibly matching TRBD2 (6 bases). The V gene's germline CDR1 is SGHTS and CDR2 YDEGEE. Between the trimmed V and J ends, which lost 0 bases and 5 bases, there was a span of 13 bases. The CDR3 runs to 15 residues.

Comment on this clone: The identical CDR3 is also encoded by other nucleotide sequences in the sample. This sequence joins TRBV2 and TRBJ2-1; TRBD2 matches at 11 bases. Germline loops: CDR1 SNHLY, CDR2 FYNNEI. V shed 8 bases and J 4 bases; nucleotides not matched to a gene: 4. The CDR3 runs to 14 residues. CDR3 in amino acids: CASGGLAEYNEQFF. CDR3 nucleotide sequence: TGTGCCAGCGGGGGACTAGCGGAATACAATGAGCAGTTCTTC.

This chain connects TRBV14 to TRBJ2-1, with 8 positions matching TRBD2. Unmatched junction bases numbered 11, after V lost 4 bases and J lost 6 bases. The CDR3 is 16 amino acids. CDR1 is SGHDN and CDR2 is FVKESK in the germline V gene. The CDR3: CASSLHTSGWANEQFF. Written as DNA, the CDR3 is TGTGCCAGCAGCCTTCACACTAGCGGTTGGGCCAATGAGCAGTTCTTC.

DNA for the CDR3: TGCGCCAGCAGCGACGGACAGGGGGAGGGATATACGCAGTATTTT. Translation: CASSDGQGEGYTQYF. This chain uses TRBV4-1 with TRBJ2-3, with TRBD1 matching 10 bases. This CDR3 contains 15 residues. V lost 5 bases to trimming and J lost 7 bases; unmatched junction nucleotides: 9. Germline assignment: CDR1 MGHRA and CDR2 YSYEKL.

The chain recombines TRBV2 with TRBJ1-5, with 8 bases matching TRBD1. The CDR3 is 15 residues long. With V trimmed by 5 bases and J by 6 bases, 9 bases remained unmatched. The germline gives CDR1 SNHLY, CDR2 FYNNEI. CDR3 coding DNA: TGTGCCAGCAGTAGAGGACAGGGAGGAGGTCAGCCCCAGCATTTT. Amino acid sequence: CASSRGQGGGQPQHF.

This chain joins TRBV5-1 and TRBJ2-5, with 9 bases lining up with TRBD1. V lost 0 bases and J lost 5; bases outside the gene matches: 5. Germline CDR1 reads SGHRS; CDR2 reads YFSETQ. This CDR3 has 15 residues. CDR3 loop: CASSLAGQGGETQYF. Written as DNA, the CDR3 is TGCGCCAGCAGCTTGGCGGGACAGGGTGGGGAGACCCAGTACTTC.

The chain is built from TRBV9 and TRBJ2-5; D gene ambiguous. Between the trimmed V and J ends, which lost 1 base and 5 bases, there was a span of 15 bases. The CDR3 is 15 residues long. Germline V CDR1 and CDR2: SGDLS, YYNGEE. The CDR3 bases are TGTGCCAGCAGCGTAACGTGGGCGAGTCTGGAGACCCAGTACTTC. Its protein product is CASSVTWASLETQYF. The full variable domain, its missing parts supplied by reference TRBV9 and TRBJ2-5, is DSGVTQTPKHLITATGQRVTLRCSPRSGDLSVYWYQQSLDQGLQFLIQYYNGEERAKGNILERFSAQQFPDLHSELNLSSLELGDSALYFCASSVTWASLETQYFGPGTRLLVL.

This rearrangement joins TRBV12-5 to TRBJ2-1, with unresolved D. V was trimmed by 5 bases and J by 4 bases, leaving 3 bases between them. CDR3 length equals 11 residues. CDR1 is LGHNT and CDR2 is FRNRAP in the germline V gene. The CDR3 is CASGQYNEQFF. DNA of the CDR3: TGTGCTAGTGGTCAGTACAATGAGCAGTTCTTC.

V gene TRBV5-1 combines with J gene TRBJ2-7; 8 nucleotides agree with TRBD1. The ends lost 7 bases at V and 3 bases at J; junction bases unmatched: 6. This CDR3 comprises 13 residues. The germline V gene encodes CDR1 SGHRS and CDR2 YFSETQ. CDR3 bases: TGCGCCAGCTTTGCAGGACAGGGCTACGAGCAGTACTTC. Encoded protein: CASFAGQGYEQYF.

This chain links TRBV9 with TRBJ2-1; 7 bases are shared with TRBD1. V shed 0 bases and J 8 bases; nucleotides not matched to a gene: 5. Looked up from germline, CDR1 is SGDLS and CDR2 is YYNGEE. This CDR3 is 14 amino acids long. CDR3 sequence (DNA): TGTGCCAGCAGCGTAGACAGGGGCTCCGATGAGCAGTTCTTC. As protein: CASSVDRGSDEQFF.

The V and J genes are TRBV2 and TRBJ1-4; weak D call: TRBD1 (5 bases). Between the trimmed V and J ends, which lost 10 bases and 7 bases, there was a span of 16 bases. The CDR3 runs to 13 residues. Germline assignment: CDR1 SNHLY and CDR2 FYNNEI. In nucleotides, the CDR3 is TGTGCCACCAGGGACGGGGGTGCTGAAAAACTGTTTTTT. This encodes CATRDGGAEKLFF. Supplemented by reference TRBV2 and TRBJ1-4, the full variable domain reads EPEVTQTPSHQVTQMGQEVILRCVPISNHLYFYWYRQILGQKVEFLVSFYNNEISEKSEIFDDQFSVERPDGSNFTLKIRSTKLEDSAMYFCATRDGGAEKLFFGSGTQLSVL.